This is a list of T cell receptor beta chains from one sample in a study of T cell clonotyping in hematopoietic cell transplantation. TCRdb keeps only in-frame clones here, not all; method: immunoSEQ multiplex PCR. Found here are 10,000 to 11,000 clones, about nine tenths of them singletons; the top ten hold about 15%. Specimen: peripheral blood mononuclear cells, collected before stem cell transplant. The receptors originated from a woman in her forties or fifties with chronic myeloid leukemia. Some clones in this sample may be carry-over from other donors' samples. Each CDR3 is given with its conserved first and last residue. Each record gives: J gene, V gene, clone size, D gene, CDR3 DNA, CDR3 protein. D genes are given only for firm matches. Clone size is given for some rows only: seen once, a few or many times, or a class if the clone is expanded.

>TRBJ2-6|TRBV30|once|-
TGTGCCTGGGGAGGGGGCTCTGGGGCCAACGTCCTGACTTTC
CAWGGGSGANVLTF
>TRBJ1-5|TRBV6-7|-|TRBD1
TGTGCCAGCAGTTCCTCCGGGACAGGCCCCTATAGCAATCAGCCCCAGCATTTT
CASSSSGTGPYSNQPQHF
>TRBJ2-6|TRBV6-1|-|-
TGTGCCAGCAGTGAGCAGGAGTCTGGGGCCAACGTCCTGACTTTC
CASSEQESGANVLTF
>TRBJ2-1|TRBV28|-|TRBD2
TGTGCCAGCAACTCAGCGGGAGGTTGGAATGAGCAGTTCTTC
CASNSAGGWNEQFF
>TRBJ2-7|TRBV5-1|-|-
TGCGCCAGCAGCTTGGCCAAGGGAAGTGTTCCCTACGAGCAGTACTTC
CASSLAKGSVPYEQYF
>TRBJ2-7|TRBV5-6|-|-
TGTGCCAGCATGCCAGGAATTAGCCCCTACGAGCAGTACTTC
CASMPGISPYEQYF
>TRBJ2-7|TRBV6-5|-|-
TGTGCCAGCAGTTACCGTGGGACTCCGACCTACGAGCAGTACTTC
CASSYRGTPTYEQYF
>TRBJ2-1|TRBV27|-|TRBD2
TGTGCCAGCAGTCCCGGGACTAAAGTCTACAATGAGCAGTTCTTC
CASSPGTKVYNEQFF
>TRBJ1-3|TRBV5-1|-|-
TGCGCCAGCAGCCCGGCCGCTGGAAACACCATATATTTT
CASSPAAGNTIYF
>TRBJ2-7|TRBV7-8|-|-
TGTGCCAGCAGCTTAGCGGCATCCGGCTCACGTCCCTACGAGCAGTACTTC
CASSLAASGSRPYEQYF
>TRBJ2-7|TRBV4-3|-|TRBD2
TGCGCCAGCAGCCACGAGCCACTCGGCGGGGCTAGCGGCTACGAGCAGTACTTC
CASSHEPLGGASGYEQYF
>TRBJ2-5|TRBV7-9|few|TRBD1
TGTGCCAGCAGCTTAGTAGGGACAGGAGAGACCCAGTACTTC
CASSLVGTGETQYF